This paragraph covers one TCR beta chain sequence. Its antigen is unknown. The identical CDR3 is also encoded by other nucleotide sequences in the sample. The data were taken from a study of cytomegalovirus exposure and HLA in healthy donors. Whole-study findings and limits: Researchers reported from a later analysis that most CMV-associated TCR beta chains appeared HLA-restricted. Altogether, 160 or so TCR beta chains were recorded as cytomegalovirus-associated. Common viral pathogens (according to a later analysis) appeared linked to several of the most significant clusters.

Germline V lookup: CDR1 SEHNR, CDR2 FQNEAQ (reference sequence). V shed 5 bases, J shed 8 bases, and the junction held 3 bases outside the gene matches. This CDR3 spans 13 amino acids. Primers for the PCR totalled 60 Vbeta and 13 Jbeta. Clones were sequenced by immunoSEQ multiplex PCR, and TCRdb holds only the in-frame ones, with some missing. The sample yields about 190,000 clones, of which the top ten take up roughly 0.98%. The sample consisted of PBMCs. The sequence was collected from a woman under 40 in good health and CMV-seropositive. The chain carries TRBV7-9 and TRBJ1-1; 12 bases fit TRBD1. In nucleotides, the CDR3 is TGTGCCAGCAGCCGGGGGACAGGGGGCGAAGCTTTCTTT. Translation gives CASSRGTGGEAFF.